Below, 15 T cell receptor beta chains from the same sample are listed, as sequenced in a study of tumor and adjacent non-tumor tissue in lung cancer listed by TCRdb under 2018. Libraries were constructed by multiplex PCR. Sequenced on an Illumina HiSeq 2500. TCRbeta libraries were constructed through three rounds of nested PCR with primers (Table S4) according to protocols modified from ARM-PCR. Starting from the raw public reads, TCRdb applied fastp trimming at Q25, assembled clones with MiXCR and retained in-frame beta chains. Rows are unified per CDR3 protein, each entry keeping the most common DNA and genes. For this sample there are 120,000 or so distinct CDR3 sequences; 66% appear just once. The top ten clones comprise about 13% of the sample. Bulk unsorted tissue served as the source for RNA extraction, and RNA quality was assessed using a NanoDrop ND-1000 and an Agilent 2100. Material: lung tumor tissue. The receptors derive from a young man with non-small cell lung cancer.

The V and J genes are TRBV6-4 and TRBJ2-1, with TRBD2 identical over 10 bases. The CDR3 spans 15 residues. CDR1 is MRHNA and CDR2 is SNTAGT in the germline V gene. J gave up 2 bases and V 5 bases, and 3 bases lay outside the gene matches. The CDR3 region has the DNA TGTGCCAGCAGTAACCTAGCGGGGGCCTACAATGAGCAGTTCTTC. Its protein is CASSNLAGAYNEQFF.

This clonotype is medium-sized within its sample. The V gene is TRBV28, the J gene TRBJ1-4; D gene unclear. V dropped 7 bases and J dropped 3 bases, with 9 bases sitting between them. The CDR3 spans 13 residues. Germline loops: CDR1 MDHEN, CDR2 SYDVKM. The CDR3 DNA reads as TGTGCCAGCATCGGCGGATCTAATGAAAAACTGTTTTTT. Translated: CASIGGSNEKLFF.

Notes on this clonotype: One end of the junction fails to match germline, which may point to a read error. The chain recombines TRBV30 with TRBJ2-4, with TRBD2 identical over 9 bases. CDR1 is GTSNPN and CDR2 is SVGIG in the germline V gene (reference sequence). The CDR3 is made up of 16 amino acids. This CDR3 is CAWSVRQGLANNIQYF. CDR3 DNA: TGTGCCTGGAGTGTCCGACAGGGACTAGCCAACAACATTCAGTACTTC.

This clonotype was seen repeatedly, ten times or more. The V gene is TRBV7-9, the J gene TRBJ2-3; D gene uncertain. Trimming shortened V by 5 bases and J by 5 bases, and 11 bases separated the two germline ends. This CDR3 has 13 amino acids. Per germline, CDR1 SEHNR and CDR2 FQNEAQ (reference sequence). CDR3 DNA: TGTGCCAGCAGCCTGACGGAAAAAGATACGCAGTATTTT. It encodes CASSLTEKDTQYF.

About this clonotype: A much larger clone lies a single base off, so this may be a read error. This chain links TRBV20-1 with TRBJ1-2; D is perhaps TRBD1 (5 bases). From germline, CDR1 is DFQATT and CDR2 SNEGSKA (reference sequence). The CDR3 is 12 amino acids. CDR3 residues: CSAPDSGYCYTF. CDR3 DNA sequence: TGCAGTGCTCCCGACAGTGGCTATTGCTACACCTTC.

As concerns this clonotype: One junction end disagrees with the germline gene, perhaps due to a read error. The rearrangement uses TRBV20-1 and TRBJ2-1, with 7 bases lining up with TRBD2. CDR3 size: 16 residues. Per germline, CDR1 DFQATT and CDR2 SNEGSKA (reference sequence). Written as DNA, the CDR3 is TGCAGTGCGCTCCTGACTAGCTTCACCTCCTACAATAAGCAGTTCTTC. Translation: CSALLTSFTSYNKQFF.

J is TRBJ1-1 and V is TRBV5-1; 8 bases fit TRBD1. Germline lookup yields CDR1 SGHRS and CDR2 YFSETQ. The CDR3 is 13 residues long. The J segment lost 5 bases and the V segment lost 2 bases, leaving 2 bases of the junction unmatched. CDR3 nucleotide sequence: TGCGCCAGCAGCTTTAACAGGGGGACTGAAGCTTTCTTT. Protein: CASSFNRGTEAFF.

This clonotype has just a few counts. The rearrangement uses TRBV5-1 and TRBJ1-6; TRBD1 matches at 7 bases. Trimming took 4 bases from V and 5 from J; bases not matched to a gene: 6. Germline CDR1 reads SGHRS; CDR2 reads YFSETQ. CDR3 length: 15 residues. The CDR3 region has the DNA TGCGCCAGCAGCCCATCTACAGGGGATAATTCACCCCTCCACTTT. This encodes CASSPSTGDNSPLHF.

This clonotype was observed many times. The CDR3 nucleotides are TGTGCCAGCAGCCCACAGGGAAACGGGGAGCTGTTTTTT. It specifies CASSPQGNGELFF. This chain connects TRBV14 to TRBJ2-2; tentatively, D is TRBD1 (6 bases). Germline lookup yields CDR1 SGHDN and CDR2 FVKESK. The CDR3 runs to 13 residues. Trimming shortened V by 4 bases and J by 7 bases, and 10 bases separated the two germline ends. The full variable domain, in which reference TRBV14 and TRBJ2-2 provide the parts outside the CDR3, is EAGVTQFPSHSVIEKGQTVTLRCDPISGHDNLYWYRRVMGKEIKFLLHFVKESKQDESGMPNNRFLAERTGGTYSTLKVQPAELEDSGVYFCASSPQGNGELFFGEGSRLTVL.

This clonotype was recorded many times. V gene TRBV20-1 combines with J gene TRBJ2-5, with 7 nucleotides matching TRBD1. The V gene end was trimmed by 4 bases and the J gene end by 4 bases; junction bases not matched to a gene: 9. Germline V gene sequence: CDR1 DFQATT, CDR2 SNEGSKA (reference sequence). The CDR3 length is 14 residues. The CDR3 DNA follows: TGCAGTGCTACACACAGGGGAATTAGAGAGACCCAGTACTTC. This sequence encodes CSATHRGIRETQYF.

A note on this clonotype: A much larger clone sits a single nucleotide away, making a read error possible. The CDR3 DNA is TGTGCCAACAGCTTGGACAGGCACACAGATACGCAGTATTTT. Amino acids: CANSLDRHTDTQYF. V is TRBV5-4 and J is TRBJ2-3; 7 bases are shared with TRBD1. Germline V gene lookup returns CDR1 SGHNT and CDR2 YYREEE (reference sequence). The CDR3 totals 14 residues. The full variable domain, in which reference TRBV5-4 and TRBJ2-3 provide the parts outside the CDR3, is ETGVTQSPTHLIKTRGQQVTLRCSSQSGHNTVSWYQQALGQGPQFIFQYYREEENGRGNFPPRFSGLQFPNYSSELNVNALELDDSALYLCANSLDRHTDTQYFGPGTRLTVL.

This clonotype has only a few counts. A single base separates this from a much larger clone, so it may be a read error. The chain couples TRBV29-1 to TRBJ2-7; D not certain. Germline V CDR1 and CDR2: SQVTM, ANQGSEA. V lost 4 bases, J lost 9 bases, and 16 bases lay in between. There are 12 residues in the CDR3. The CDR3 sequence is CSVVVEPGGQYF. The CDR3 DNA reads TGCAGCGTTGTTGTCGAACCGGGCGGGCAGTACTTC.

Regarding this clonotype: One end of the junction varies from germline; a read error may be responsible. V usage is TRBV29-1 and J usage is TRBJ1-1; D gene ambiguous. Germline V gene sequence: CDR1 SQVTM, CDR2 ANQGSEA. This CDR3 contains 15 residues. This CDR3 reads CSALGVGGVKTEAFF. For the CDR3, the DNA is TGCAGCGCTTTGGGCGTCGGCGGGGTGAAAACTGAAGCTTTCTTT.

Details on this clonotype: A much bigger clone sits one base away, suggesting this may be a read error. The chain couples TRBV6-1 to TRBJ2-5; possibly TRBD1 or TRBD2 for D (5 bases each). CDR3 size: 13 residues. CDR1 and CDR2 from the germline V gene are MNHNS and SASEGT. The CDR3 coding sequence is TGTGTCAGCAGTTGGGACGTCCAAGAGACCCAGTACTTC. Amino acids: CVSSWDVQETQYF.

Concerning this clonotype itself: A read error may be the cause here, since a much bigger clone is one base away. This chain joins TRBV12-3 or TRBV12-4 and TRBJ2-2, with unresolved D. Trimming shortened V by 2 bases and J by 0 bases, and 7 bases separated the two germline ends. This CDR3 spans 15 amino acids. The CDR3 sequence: CASSLIDPNTGELFF. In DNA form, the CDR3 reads TGTGCCAGCAGTTTAATTGATCCGAACACCGGGGAGCTGTTTTTT.